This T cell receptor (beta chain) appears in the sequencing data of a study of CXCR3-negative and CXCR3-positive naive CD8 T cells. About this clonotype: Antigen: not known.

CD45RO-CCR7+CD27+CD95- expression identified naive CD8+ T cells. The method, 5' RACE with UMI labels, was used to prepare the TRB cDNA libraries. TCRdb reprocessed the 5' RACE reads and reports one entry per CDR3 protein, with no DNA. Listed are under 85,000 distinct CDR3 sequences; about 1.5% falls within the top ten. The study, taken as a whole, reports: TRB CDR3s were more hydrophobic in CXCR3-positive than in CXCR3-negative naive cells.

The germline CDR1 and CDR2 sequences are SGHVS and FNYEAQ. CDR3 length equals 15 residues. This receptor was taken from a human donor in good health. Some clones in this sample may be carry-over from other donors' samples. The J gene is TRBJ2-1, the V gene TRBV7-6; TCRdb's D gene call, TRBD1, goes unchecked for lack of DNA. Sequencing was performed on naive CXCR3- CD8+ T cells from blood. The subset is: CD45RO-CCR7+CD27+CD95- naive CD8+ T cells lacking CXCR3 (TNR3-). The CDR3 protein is CASSLARDGLNEQFF.